This TCR beta chain was identified in a study of Ad26.COV2.S vaccination and SARS-CoV-2 variants (dated by TCRdb to the early 2020s). In the study overall: Vaccine-arm donors were drawn from COV1001, a multicentre, randomized, double-blind, placebo-controlled phase I-IIa trial of Ad26.COV2.S in healthy adults. Ad26.COV2.S was administered intramuscularly at a dose of 5x10^10 or 1x10^11 viral particles, either as one shot or as two shots given 56 days apart. TCRbeta repertoire sequencing served as the tool for gauging how specific and how broad the SARS-CoV-2-reactive T cell receptors were following Ad26.COV2.S vaccination. A total of roughly 32 samples were included in the TCR-sequenced set, comprising roughly 19 Ad26.COV2.S vaccine recipients, 5 placebo recipients and 8 SARS-CoV-2 convalescent individuals. Trial participants were randomized into five groups of five, in which low-dose or high-dose Ad26.COV2.S was given once or twice, or placebo was given on both occasions. Investigators remained blinded to trial group allocation during experiments and outcome assessment. Overall study outcomes, separate from this receptor: The study lacked the statistical power to compare responses across vaccine doses or regimens. Vaccine and placebo recipients had similar non-spike TCR breadth, a finding consistent with the vaccine containing only spike. Substantial breadth of spike-specific CD8+ and CD4+ T cell responses was reported after vaccination. It was noted by the authors that total T cell responses may have been underestimated by the TCR breadth and depth analyses. Ad26.COV2.S recipients had higher spike-specific TCR breadth than placebo recipients (P = 0.0014).

As concerns this clone: Its antigen specificity is not known. Base qualities are not recorded, but no much larger clone differs from it by a single base.

The germline V gene gives CDR1 as SGDLS and CDR2 as YYNGEE. The CDR3 covers 17 residues, taking in both the cysteine and the phenylalanine. The read is trimmed to its CDR3 DNA, 51 bases read in frame from base 1. V has 1 base trimmed and J has 1 base trimmed; junction bases matching no gene number 5. TCRbeta CDR3 regions were sequenced with the immunoSEQ Assay. After extraction, genomic DNA underwent amplification by bias-controlled multiplex PCR, followed by high-throughput sequencing. Concerning the study's data processing: To quantify the absolute abundance of every unique TCRbeta CDR3 region, sequences were collapsed and filtered. T cell fraction was estimated by normalizing TCRbeta template counts to usable DNA, with usable DNA measured through amplification of reference genes found in all nucleated cells. Repertoire TCRs were annotated as SARS-CoV-2-specific when V gene, CDR3 amino acid sequence and J gene were exactly matched to a known reactive TCR set. The reference SARS-CoV-2 TCR set came from MIRA and was filtered for enrichment in COVID-19-positive ImmuneCODE repertoires, removing public or cross-reactive TCRs. Based on the MIRA antigens, annotated TCRs were further analysed at the level of specific ORF or position within ORF. Breadth was defined as the number of annotated unique rearrangements divided by the total number of unique productive rearrangements, and depth was defined as the summed frequency of the annotated unique rearrangements. Two-sided Wilcoxon rank-sum tests were used to compare TCR breadth between groups. Held by TCRdb, this immuneACCESS table contains in-frame sequences only and omits some clones. Under half of the omission traces to an unresolved V gene where checked; the cause of the rest is unknown. The V and J calls and the clone size are those of that table, but D and trimming were determined from the DNA. The sample data list about 350,000 clones, and 65% to 90% of these were observed just once. The ten largest make up roughly 10% of the sample.

The meaning of the sample's treatment or condition label: roughly 19 received Ad26.COV2.S at low or high dose, single or two shots; 5 received placebo; per-sample allocation not given. Repertoires of vaccine and placebo recipients were sequenced from samples collected on day 63 after the first injection. Between 29 July and 7 August 2020, Cohort 1b enrolled 25 adults aged 18-55 years at one site in Boston, USA. Ad26.COV2.S was a replication-incompetent adenovirus type 26 vector expressing a prefusion-stabilized SARS-CoV-2 spike protein from the original Wuhan strain. The receptor's source is a person aged 18-60 years who received the Ad26.COV2.S COVID-19 vaccine or a placebo. Sample: peripheral blood, taken in a trial of Ad26.COV2.S vaccine versus placebo. The chain employs TRBV9 and TRBJ2-1; the central 10 bases match TRBD2. This receptor has the CDR3 CASSVWGAGGSYNEQFF. The base sequence is TGTGCCAGCAGCGTATGGGGAGCGGGAGGGTCCTACAATGAGCAGTTCTTC.